The sequence of this TCR beta chain was determined in a study of T cell responses to AZD1222 COVID-19 vaccine. In the study overall: Analyses pooled second doses at about 4 or about 12 weeks. Study-wide results and caveats: It was only after the peak T cell response that any repertoires were sampled. Breadth and depth of Spike-specific TCRs rose after two AZD1222 doses.

After removal of 6 bases from V and 0 bases from J, the junction contained 7 bases not matched to a gene. The CDR3 contains 16 residues. Looked up from germline, CDR1 is MNHNY and CDR2 is SVGAGI (reference sequence). In the case of this clone: No antigen is known for it.

The data were produced by immunoSEQ multiplex PCR, yet TCRdb's version contains in-frame clones alone and is incomplete. The sample carries under 75,000 clones, 87% recorded once. The J gene is TRBJ1-5, the V gene TRBV6-6; TRBD1 agrees at 8 bases. The origin of this receptor is an adult in good health. This material consisted of peripheral blood, taken on day 0 of AZD1222 vaccination. DNA of the CDR3: TGTGCCAGCAGCTCCGGGACAGGATATAGCAATCAGCCCCAGCATTTT. Encoded protein: CASSSGTGYSNQPQHF.